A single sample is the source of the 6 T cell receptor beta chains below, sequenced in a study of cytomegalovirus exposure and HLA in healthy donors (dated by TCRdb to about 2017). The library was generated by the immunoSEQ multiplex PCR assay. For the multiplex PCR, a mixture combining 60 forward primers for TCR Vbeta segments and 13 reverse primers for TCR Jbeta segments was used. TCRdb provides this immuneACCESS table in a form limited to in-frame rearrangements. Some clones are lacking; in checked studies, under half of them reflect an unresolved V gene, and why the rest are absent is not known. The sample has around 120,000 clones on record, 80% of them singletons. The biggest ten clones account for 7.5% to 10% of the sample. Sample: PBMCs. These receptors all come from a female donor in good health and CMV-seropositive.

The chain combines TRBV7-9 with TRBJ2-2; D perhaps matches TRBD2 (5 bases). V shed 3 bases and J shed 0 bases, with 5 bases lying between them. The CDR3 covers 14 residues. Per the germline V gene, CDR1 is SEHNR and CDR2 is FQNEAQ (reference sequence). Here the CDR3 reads CASSFSANTGELFF. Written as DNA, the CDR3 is TGTGCCAGCAGCTTTAGCGCGAACACCGGGGAGCTGTTTTTT.

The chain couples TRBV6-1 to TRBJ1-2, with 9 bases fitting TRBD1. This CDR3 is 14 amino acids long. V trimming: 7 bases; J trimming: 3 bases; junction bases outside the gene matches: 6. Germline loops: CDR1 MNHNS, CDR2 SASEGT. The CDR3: CASTTGGVDYGYTF. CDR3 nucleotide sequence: TGTGCCAGCACAACAGGGGGCGTGGACTATGGCTACACCTTC.

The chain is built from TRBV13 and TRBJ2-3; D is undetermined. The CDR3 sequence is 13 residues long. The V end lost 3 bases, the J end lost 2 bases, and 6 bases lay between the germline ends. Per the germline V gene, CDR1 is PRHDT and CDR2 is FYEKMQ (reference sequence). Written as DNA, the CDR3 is TGTGCCAGCAGCTTCCTATCCACAGATACGCAGTATTTT. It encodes CASSFLSTDTQYF.

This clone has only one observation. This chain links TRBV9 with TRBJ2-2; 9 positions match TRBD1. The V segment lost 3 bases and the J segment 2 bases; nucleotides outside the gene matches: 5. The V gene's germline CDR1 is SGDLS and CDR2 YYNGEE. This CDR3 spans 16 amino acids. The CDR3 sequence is CASSDDRGGNTGELFF. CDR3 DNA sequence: TGTGCCAGCAGCGACGACAGGGGGGGAAACACCGGGGAGCTGTTTTTT.

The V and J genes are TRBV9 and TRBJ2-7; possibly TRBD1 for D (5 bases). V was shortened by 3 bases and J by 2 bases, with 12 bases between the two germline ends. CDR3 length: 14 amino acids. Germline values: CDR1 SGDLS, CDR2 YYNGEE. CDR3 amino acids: CASSATTDTYEQYF. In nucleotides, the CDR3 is TGTGCCAGCAGCGCGACGACGGACACCTACGAGCAGTACTTC.

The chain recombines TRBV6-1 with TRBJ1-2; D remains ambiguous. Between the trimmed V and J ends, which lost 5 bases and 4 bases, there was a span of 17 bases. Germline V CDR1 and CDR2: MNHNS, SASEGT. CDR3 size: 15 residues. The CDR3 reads CASSLKGPGGYGYTF. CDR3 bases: TGTGCCAGCAGTCTTAAAGGACCAGGAGGCTATGGCTACACCTTC.